These 12 T cell receptor beta chains were sequenced from one sample in a study of cytomegalovirus exposure and HLA in healthy donors. Primers: 60 Vbeta forward and 13 Jbeta reverse. Profiled with immunoSEQ multiplex PCR; TCRdb holds only in-frame clones, not every one. The sample includes 140,000 to 150,000 clones. Sequenced: PBMCs. These receptors all come from a male donor in good health and CMV-seronegative.

This chain uses TRBV5-1 with TRBJ2-3, with 8 bases identical to TRBD1. The germline gives CDR1 SGHRS, CDR2 YFSETQ. Trimming cost V 0 bases and J 6 bases; bases outside gene matches: 3. The CDR3 sequence is 14 residues long. The CDR3 spells CASSLGTGRDTQYF. The CDR3 coding sequence is TGCGCCAGCAGCTTGGGGACAGGGCGGGATACGCAGTATTTT. The variable domain in full, completed from reference TRBV5-1 and TRBJ2-3, reads KAGVTQTPRYLIKTRGQQVTLSCSPISGHRSVSWYQQTPGQGLQFLFEYFSETQRNKGNFPGRFSGRQFSNSRSEMNVSTLELGDSALYLCASSLGTGRDTQYFGPGTRLTVL.

The V call is TRBV7-9, the J call TRBJ2-5; 7 nucleotides agree with TRBD2. V trimming: 5 bases; J trimming: 4 bases; junction bases outside the gene matches: 7. The CDR3 sequence is 14 residues long. CDR1 is SEHNR and CDR2 is FQNEAQ in the germline V gene (reference sequence). Here the CDR3 DNA reads TGTGCCAGCAGCCCTGTGGCTAGCGGAGAGACCCAGTACTTC. This encodes CASSPVASGETQYF.

This rearrangement joins TRBV5-6 to TRBJ2-1; weak D call: TRBD2 (6 bases). Trimming stripped 7 bases from V and 4 bases from J, with 15 bases between. The CDR3 consists of 14 residues. Germline values: CDR1 SGHDT, CDR2 YYEEEE. This CDR3 is CASAGPYQYNEQFF. CDR3 coding DNA: TGTGCCAGCGCGGGACCCTACCAGTACAATGAGCAGTTCTTC.

The V call is TRBV30, the J call TRBJ2-1; tentative D call: TRBD1 (5 bases). The V gene lost 1 base and the J gene lost 0 bases, with 10 bases spanning the gap. CDR3 length: 15 amino acids. Germline V gene data show CDR1 as GTSNPN and CDR2 as SVGIG (reference sequence). DNA of the CDR3: TGTGCCTGGAGTGCCGGACATAGCTCCTACAATGAGCAGTTCTTC. Translating gives CAWSAGHSSYNEQFF.

V is TRBV27 and J is TRBJ2-4, with TRBD2 matching over 12 bases. With V trimmed by 4 bases and J by 5 bases, 12 bases remained unmatched. There are 18 residues in the CDR3. Germline lookup yields CDR1 MNHEY and CDR2 SMNVEV (reference sequence). CDR3 protein: CASSYSGLAGRSQNIQYF. CDR3 coding DNA: TGTGCCAGCAGTTATTCCGGACTAGCGGGAAGGTCACAAAACATTCAGTACTTC.

The chain carries TRBV27 and TRBJ1-5; D might be TRBD1 (5 bases). Germline-derived CDR1 and CDR2 are MNHEY and SMNVEV (reference sequence). V shed 8 bases and J shed 5 bases, with 13 bases lying between them. The CDR3 extends over 13 amino acids. The chain's CDR3 is CASQVGEYQPQHF. The CDR3 DNA is TGTGCCAGCCAGGTAGGGGAATATCAGCCCCAGCATTTT.

CDR3 coding DNA: TGCAGCGTTGAAGACGACAGGTCTCCGATCGGCGAGCAGTACTTC. Translated: CSVEDDRSPIGEQYF. V gene TRBV29-1 combines with J gene TRBJ2-7, with D maybe TRBD1 (6 bases). Germline CDR1 and CDR2: SQVTM and ANQGSEA. V lost 0 bases and J 6 bases, leaving 18 bases between the germline ends. The CDR3 totals 15 residues.

To note about this clone: Different DNA sequences within this sample yield the same CDR3. The chain recombines TRBV27 with TRBJ2-7; D unclear. Per germline, CDR1 MNHEY and CDR2 SMNVEV (reference sequence). Between the trimmed V and J ends, which lost 5 bases and 2 bases, there was a span of 7 bases. The CDR3 is made up of 12 amino acids. CDR3: CASSPSPYEQYF. The CDR3 DNA reads as TGTGCCAGCAGTCCTTCCCCCTACGAGCAGTACTTC.

The rearrangement uses TRBV27 and TRBJ2-5, with a possible D match to TRBD2 (5 bases). CDR3 length equals 15 residues. CDR1 and CDR2 (germline): MNHEY, SMNVEV (reference sequence). V was pared by 5 bases and J by 4 bases, with 17 bases between. The DNA of the CDR3 is TGTGCCAGCAGTCCGAGGACCGGACTGAGAGAGACCCAGTACTTC. As protein: CASSPRTGLRETQYF.

The chain joins TRBV6-5 to TRBJ2-2; the D gene is possibly TRBD2 (6 bases). CDR1 is MNHEY, CDR2 SVGAGI, per germline. Trimming removed 6 bases at V and 4 bases at J, with 12 bases between. CDR3 size: 14 residues. In nucleotides, the CDR3 is TGTGCCAGCAGCTGGGGGAGGACCACCGGGGAGCTGTTTTTT. Protein: CASSWGRTTGELFF.

The gene calls are TRBV7-8 and TRBJ1-5, with D maybe TRBD1 (6 bases). CDR1 is SGHVS and CDR2 is FQNEAQ in the germline V gene. The CDR3 covers 14 residues. Trimming stripped 5 bases from V and 7 bases from J, with 15 bases between. CDR3: CASSEDSRGQPQHF. The CDR3 DNA sequence: TGTGCCAGCAGCGAGGACAGCCGCGGGCAGCCCCAGCATTTT.

The rearrangement links TRBV5-1 to TRBJ2-2, with 10 bases matching TRBD1. Per the germline V gene, CDR1 is SGHRS and CDR2 is YFSETQ. The CDR3 is made up of 16 amino acids. J was trimmed by 4 bases and V by 4 bases; bases with no gene match: 7. CDR3 region: CASSGWTGGSTGELFF. The CDR3 DNA reads TGCGCCAGCAGCGGATGGACAGGGGGTAGCACCGGGGAGCTGTTTTTT.